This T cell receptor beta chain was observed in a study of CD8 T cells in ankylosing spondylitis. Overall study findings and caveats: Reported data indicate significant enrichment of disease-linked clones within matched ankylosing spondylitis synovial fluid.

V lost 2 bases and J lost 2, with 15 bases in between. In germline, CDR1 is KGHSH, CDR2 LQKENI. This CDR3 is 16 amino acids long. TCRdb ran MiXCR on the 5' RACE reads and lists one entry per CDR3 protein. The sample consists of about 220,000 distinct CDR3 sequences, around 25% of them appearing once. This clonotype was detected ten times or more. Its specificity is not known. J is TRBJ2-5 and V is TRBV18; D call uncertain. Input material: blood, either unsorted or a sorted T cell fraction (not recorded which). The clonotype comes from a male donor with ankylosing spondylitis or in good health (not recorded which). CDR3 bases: TGTGCCAGCTCACCAGAGGTACGGTTAACTCAAGAGACCCAGTACTTC. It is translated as CASSPEVRLTQETQYF. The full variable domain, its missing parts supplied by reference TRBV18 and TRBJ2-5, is NAGVMQNPRHLVRRRGQEARLRCSPMKGHSHVYWYRQLPEEGLKFMVYLQKENIIDESGMPKERFSAEFPKEGPSILRIQQVVRGDSAAYFCASSPEVRLTQETQYFGPGTRLLVL.